This TCR beta chain emerged from a study of shared clonotypes between healthy human individuals. Findings and limits, study-wide: Researchers sampled only blood; tissue repertoires likely differ. For naive CD4 cells, 4% to 6% of clonotypes were shared across four donors. The represented genetic and exposure-history diversity was limited by the small number of donors.

Researchers ran the assay at a deep level. Only in-frame clones appear in the TCRdb table, and some are missing; sequencing was by immunoSEQ multiplex PCR. The table includes about 1.5 million clones, 98% detected once. Notes on this clone: Its antigen is undetermined.

V dropped 5 bases and J dropped 14 bases, with 17 bases sitting between them. The germline gives CDR1 MNHNS, CDR2 SASEGT. The CDR3 is 12 amino acids. The sequence derives from a man aged 25 to 45 in good health. This chain joins TRBV6-1 and TRBJ2-3; D uncertain. The source material was naive CD4+ T cells sorted from blood. Documented subset: CD45RA+ positively selected. The CDR3 DNA sequence: TGTGCCAGCAGTCTCCCTTCCCCTACGTGGTATTTT. Its protein product is CASSLPSPTWYF.